These T cell receptor beta chains were read from a single sample in a study of T cells after yellow fever vaccination. TCRdb analysed the 5' RACE reads with MiXCR anew, one entry per CDR3 protein. The table lists about 360,000 distinct CDR3 sequences, more than 5.5% of them singletons. The source material was PBMCs, sampled 5 days after the yellow fever booster vaccination. The receptors stem from a man aged 30-40 years who received the YFV17D yellow fever vaccine. CDR3s include the opening cysteine and the closing phenylalanine or tryptophan. The D gene is left open where the match is weak. Rows give clone size only sometimes, using once, few, many, or a class for an expanded clone.

TRBJ1-5	-	-	TRBV19	CASSIFGPYQPQHF	TGTGCCAGTAGTATCTTCGGGCCTTATCAGCCCCAGCATTTT
TRBJ2-7	TRBD1	many	TRBV15	CATSSPGQGYYEQYF	TGTGCCACCAGCAGCCCGGGACAGGGGTACTACGAGCAGTACTTC
TRBJ2-1	TRBD2	many	TRBV4-3	CASSPLGVGLAGGREQFF	TGCGCCAGCAGCCCCCTTGGGGTTGGCCTAGCGGGAGGTAGGGAGCAGTTCTTC
TRBJ2-1	TRBD2	-	TRBV29-1	CSVGGSSGRVDEQFF	TGCAGCGTTGGCGGCTCTAGCGGGAGGGTCGATGAGCAGTTCTTC
TRBJ2-6	-	many	TRBV6-1	CASSPLNSGANVLTF	TGTGCCAGCAGCCCCTTAAACTCTGGGGCCAACGTCCTGACTTTC
TRBJ2-4	TRBD1	many	TRBV7-2	CASSFPTGTQNIQYF	TGTGCCAGCAGCTTTCCGACAGGGACCCAAAACATTCAGTACTTC
TRBJ2-1	TRBD2	many	TRBV27	CASSFRREGRGNEQFF	TGTGCCAGCAGTTTCCGGCGGGAGGGCCGGGGCAATGAGCAGTTCTTC
TRBJ2-7	-	-	TRBV5-6	CAMSVGGTTGSRYEQYF	TGTGCCATGAGCGTCGGGGGAACTACAGGATCGAGGTACGAGCAGTACTTC
TRBJ2-1	TRBD1	few	TRBV29-1	CSVAGTEIMREQFF	TGCAGCGTCGCCGGGACAGAAATTATGCGTGAGCAGTTCTTC
TRBJ2-1	-	many	TRBV12-3/TRBV12-4	CASSLARGEQFF	TGTGCCAGCAGTTTGGCGCGAGGAGAGCAGTTCTTC
TRBJ2-7	-	many	TRBV7-9	CASSFTVAGNLNEQYF	TGTGCCAGCAGCTTTACGGTAGCAGGGAATCTCAACGAGCAGTACTTC
TRBJ2-1	-	few	TRBV20-1	CSASAGRVSYNEQFF	TGCAGTGCCTCAGCTGGTCGGGTCTCCTACAATGAGCAGTTCTTC
TRBJ1-1	TRBD1	few	TRBV24-1	CATTGQGNTEAFF	TGTGCCACCACAGGACAGGGGAACACTGAAGCTTTCTTT
TRBJ2-5	TRBD1	many	TRBV7-2	CASSSLGTGQETQYF	TGTGCCAGCAGCTCCCTGGGGACAGGGCAAGAGACCCAGTACTTC
TRBJ2-7	TRBD2	-	TRBV7-9	CASEGLAGGPDYEQYF	TGTGCCAGCGAGGGTCTAGCGGGAGGTCCCGACTACGAGCAGTACTTC
TRBJ2-7	TRBD2	many	TRBV7-6	CASSPTGTSGTEQYF	TGTGCCAGCAGCCCTACCGGGACTAGCGGGACAGAGCAGTACTTC
TRBJ2-5	-	few	TRBV7-6	CASSFPSTSAGRGYQETQYF	TGTGCCAGCAGCTTCCCCTCGACATCGGCGGGGAGGGGGTACCAAGAGACCCAGTACTTC
TRBJ1-1	-	many	TRBV7-8	CASLFRKNTEAFF	TGTGCCAGCCTTTTCCGGAAGAACACTGAAGCTTTCTTT
TRBJ2-2	-	many	TRBV11-2	CASSLTARGTVSGGELFF	TGTGCCAGCAGCTTAACCGCCCGCGGGACAGTCAGCGGCGGGGAGCTGTTTTTT
TRBJ2-1	TRBD2	many	TRBV10-3	CAISEDRAGAGGHNEQFF	TGTGCCATCAGTGAGGATCGAGCGGGGGCTGGAGGACACAATGAGCAGTTCTTC
TRBJ2-2	-	many	TRBV5-6	CASSLAGELFF	TGTGCCAGCAGCTTAGCCGGGGAGCTGTTTTTT
TRBJ2-1	-	many	TRBV9	CASSVLPGDTVEQFF	TGTGCCAGCAGCGTTCTCCCGGGAGATACTGTTGAGCAGTTCTTC
TRBJ2-2	-	few	TRBV19	CASCPGPYTGELFF	TGTGCCAGTTGCCCTGGCCCTTACACCGGGGAGCTGTTTTTT
TRBJ1-1	-	few	TRBV7-8	CASRYRWGTTEAFF	TGTGCCAGCAGGTACCGGTGGGGGACCACTGAAGCTTTCTTT
TRBJ2-5	-	-	TRBV7-2	CASSLKHGPPETQYF	TGTGCCAGCAGCTTAAAACACGGGCCCCCAGAGACCCAGTACTTC
TRBJ2-1	TRBD2	-	TRBV6-5	CASSYVSGITYNEQFF	TGTGCCAGCAGTTACGTTAGCGGGATAACCTACAATGAGCAGTTCTTC
TRBJ2-7	-	-	TRBV27	CASRHGGNEQYF	TGTGCCAGCAGGCACGGTGGCAACGAGCAGTACTTC
TRBJ2-1	TRBD2	many	TRBV20-1	CSALSGRARNEQFF	TGCAGTGCTCTAAGCGGGAGGGCCAGGAATGAGCAGTTCTTC
TRBJ2-2	-	-	TRBV5-1	CASSSLASGTGELFF	TGCGCCAGCAGCTCTTTAGCGTCGGGGACCGGGGAGCTGTTTTTT
TRBJ2-7	TRBD2	-	TRBV29-1	CSVRAGVAYEQYF	TGCAGCGTTCGAGCGGGAGTAGCTTACGAGCAGTACTTC
TRBJ2-1	TRBD2	-	TRBV11-2	CASSHLSGRSFNEQFF	TGTGCCAGCAGCCATCTTAGCGGGAGGTCCTTCAATGAGCAGTTCTTC
TRBJ2-5	TRBD1	-	TRBV11-2	CASSSVEWDSVIQETQYF	TGTGCCAGCAGCTCGGTCGAATGGGACAGTGTGATTCAAGAGACCCAGTACTTC
TRBJ1-2	-	-	TRBV29-1	CSVEVDRRRGYTF	TGCAGCGTTGAAGTTGACAGGCGGCGCGGCTACACCTTC
TRBJ2-1	TRBD2	many	TRBV6-6	CAGERESNEQFF	TGTGCCGGGGAGCGGGAGAGCAATGAGCAGTTCTTC
TRBJ2-2	TRBD1	few	TRBV9	CASSPQGDAYTGELFF	TGTGCCAGCAGCCCTCAGGGGGATGCTTACACCGGGGAGCTGTTTTTT
TRBJ1-5	-	-	TRBV7-8	CASSSTPTGNQHF	TGTGCCAGCAGCTCTACCCCTACCGGGAACCAGCATTTT
TRBJ2-3	TRBD2	-	TRBV24-1	CATSDPPASGRDTQYF	TGTGCCACCAGTGATCCGCCGGCTAGCGGGAGAGATACGCAGTATTTT
TRBJ2-2	-	many	TRBV6-1	CASRDNPGTGELFF	TGTGCCAGCAGGGACAATCCTGGGACCGGGGAGCTGTTTTTT
TRBJ2-3	-	many	TRBV20-1	CSAVGEGTPHIDTQYF	TGCAGTGCGGTCGGGGAAGGGACTCCACACATAGATACGCAGTATTTT
TRBJ2-7	-	-	TRBV4-2	CASSQGDHSYEQYF	TGTGCCAGCAGCCAAGGGGATCACTCCTACGAGCAGTACTTC
TRBJ2-5	-	few	TRBV20-1	CSASSRAETQYF	TGCAGTGCTAGCTCCCGTGCCGAGACCCAGTACTTC
TRBJ1-5	TRBD1	few	TRBV5-5	CASSGGTGRSNQPQHF	TGTGCCAGCAGCGGTGGGACAGGCCGTAGCAATCAGCCCCAGCATTTT
TRBJ2-7	-	few	TRBV12-3/TRBV12-4	CASAEAGTYEQYF	TGTGCCAGCGCTGAGGCAGGGACCTACGAGCAGTACTTC
TRBJ2-1	-	few	TRBV30	CAFGGYNEQFF	TGTGCCTTCGGCGGCTACAATGAGCAGTTCTTC
TRBJ1-5	-	-	TRBV18	CASSLQNTPQHF	TGTGCCAGCTCGCTTCAGAATACGCCCCAGCATTTT
TRBJ2-2	-	many	TRBV11-2	CASSYDSNPPGNTGELFF	TGTGCCAGCAGCTACGATAGTAACCCGCCGGGGAACACCGGGGAGCTGTTTTTT
TRBJ2-7	-	many	TRBV6-1	CASSEAIGKRSYEQYF	TGTGCCAGCAGTGAAGCGATAGGAAAACGTTCATACGAGCAGTACTTC